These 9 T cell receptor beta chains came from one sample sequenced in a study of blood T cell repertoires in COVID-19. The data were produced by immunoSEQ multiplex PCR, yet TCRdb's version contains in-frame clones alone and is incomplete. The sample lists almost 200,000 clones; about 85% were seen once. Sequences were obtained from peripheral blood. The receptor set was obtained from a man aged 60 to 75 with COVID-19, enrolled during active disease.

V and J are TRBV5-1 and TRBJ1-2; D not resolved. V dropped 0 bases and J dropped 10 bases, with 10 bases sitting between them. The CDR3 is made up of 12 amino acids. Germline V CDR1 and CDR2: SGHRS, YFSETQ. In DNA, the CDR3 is TGCGCCAGCAGCTTGGCAGGAATGGACTACACCTTC. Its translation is CASSLAGMDYTF.

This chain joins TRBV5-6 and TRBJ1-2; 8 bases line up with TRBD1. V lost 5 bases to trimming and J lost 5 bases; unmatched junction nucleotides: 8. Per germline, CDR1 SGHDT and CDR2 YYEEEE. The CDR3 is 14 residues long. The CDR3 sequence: CASRYGQGWYGYTF. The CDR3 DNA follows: TGTGCCAGCAGATACGGACAGGGATGGTATGGCTACACCTTC.

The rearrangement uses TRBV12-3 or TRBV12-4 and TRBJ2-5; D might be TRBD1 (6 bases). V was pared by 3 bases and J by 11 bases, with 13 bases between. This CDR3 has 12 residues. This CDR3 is CASSFFPGEQYF. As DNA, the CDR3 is TGTGCCAGCAGTTTCTTCCCAGGGGAGCAGTACTTC.

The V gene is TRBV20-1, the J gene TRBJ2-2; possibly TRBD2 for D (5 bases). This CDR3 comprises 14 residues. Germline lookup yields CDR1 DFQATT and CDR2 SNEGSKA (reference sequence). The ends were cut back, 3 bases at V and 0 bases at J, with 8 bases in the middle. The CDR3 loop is CSASRGANTGELFF. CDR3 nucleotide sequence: TGCAGTGCTAGTCGGGGAGCGAACACCGGGGAGCTGTTTTTT.

The DNA for the CDR3 is TGTGCCAGCAGTCCGACGAGGAATGAGCAGTTCTTC. The encoded protein is CASSPTRNEQFF. V usage is TRBV12-3 or TRBV12-4 and J usage is TRBJ2-1; D unresolved. This CDR3 is 12 amino acids long. V lost 5 bases and J 7 bases, leaving 9 bases between the germline ends.

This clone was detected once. The CDR3 protein is CASSLAITGGSSGNTIYF. CDR3 nucleotide sequence: TGCGCCAGCAGCTTGGCCATAACAGGGGGCTCCTCTGGAAACACCATATATTTT. The V gene is TRBV5-1, the J gene TRBJ1-3, with 9 bases fitting TRBD1. CDR1 SGHRS and CDR2 YFSETQ come from the germline V gene. This CDR3 region has 18 residues. The J segment lost 0 bases and the V segment lost 0 bases, leaving 7 bases of the junction unmatched.

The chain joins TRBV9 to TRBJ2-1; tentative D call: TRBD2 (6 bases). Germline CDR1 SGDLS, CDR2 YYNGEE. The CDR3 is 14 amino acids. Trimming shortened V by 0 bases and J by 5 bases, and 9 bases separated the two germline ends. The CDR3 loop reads CASSVGEAHNEQFF. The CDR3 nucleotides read TGTGCCAGCAGCGTAGGGGAGGCGCACAATGAGCAGTTCTTC.

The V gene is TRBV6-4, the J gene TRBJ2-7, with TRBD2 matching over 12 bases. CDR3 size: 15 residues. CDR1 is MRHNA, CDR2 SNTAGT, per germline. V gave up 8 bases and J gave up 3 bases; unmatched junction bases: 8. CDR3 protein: CASGRRLAGDYEQYF. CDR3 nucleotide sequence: TGTGCCAGCGGAAGAAGACTAGCGGGAGACTACGAGCAGTACTTC.

The CDR3 spells CASSLDRTQGPLHTDTQYF. CDR3 DNA sequence: TGCGCCAGCAGCTTGGACCGAACCCAGGGCCCACTACACACAGATACGCAGTATTTT. The chain recombines TRBV5-1 with TRBJ2-3, with D maybe TRBD1 (5 bases). Germline CDR1 and CDR2: SGHRS and YFSETQ. The CDR3 spans 19 residues. Trimming cost V 0 bases and J 2 bases, with 22 bases left between them.